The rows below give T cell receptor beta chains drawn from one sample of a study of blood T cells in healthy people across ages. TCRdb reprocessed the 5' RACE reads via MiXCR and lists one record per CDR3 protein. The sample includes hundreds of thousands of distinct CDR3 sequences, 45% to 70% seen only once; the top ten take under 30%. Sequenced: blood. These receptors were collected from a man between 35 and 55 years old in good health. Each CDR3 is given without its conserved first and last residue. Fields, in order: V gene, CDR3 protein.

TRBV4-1 ASSQEGTRYEQY
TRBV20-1 SASGPGETQY
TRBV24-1 ATSDYLAGLGNEQY
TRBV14 ASSQENRGRTDTQY
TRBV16 ASSPKGTGVAEAF
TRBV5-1 ASGPTGHLPGANVLT
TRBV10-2 ASSDPGISGYGYT
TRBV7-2 ASSLSGVTYEQY
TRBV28 ASSPAGEGAYGYT
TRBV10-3 AISGAASYNEQF
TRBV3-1 ASSPRDRFNTEAF
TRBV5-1 ASSFGPPIYNEQY
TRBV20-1 SARGQEETQY
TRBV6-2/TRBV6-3 ASSPSNPYEQY
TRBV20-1 SAQAGLGGPANTGELF
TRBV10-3 AISELAGKMVNEQF
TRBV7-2 ASSVLQGSSYNEQF
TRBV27 ASSRQGRNSYEQY
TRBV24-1 ATSRTGENTEAF
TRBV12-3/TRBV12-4 ASSLKAQGGYQPQH
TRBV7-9 ASSRTSDQETQY
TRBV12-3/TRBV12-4 ASSLGLQGGNQPQH
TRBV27 ASSVTGWSSYEQY
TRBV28 ASSSPGQGSEQF
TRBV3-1 ASSPRDRGGNEQF
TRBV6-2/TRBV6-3 ASSTAPRTGEPKNIQY
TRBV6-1 ASSEEGTGTLEQY
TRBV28 ASTGWTGSYEQY
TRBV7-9 ASSLEDIRGTEAF
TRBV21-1 ASSKGRLSDEQF
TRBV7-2 ASSRDPTETQY
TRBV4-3 ASSQRLDYYEQY